The present entry profiles one TCR beta chain with its context. In the study's own analysis: The authors estimated nucleated cell counts from reference gene primer amplification. The method was immunoSEQ multiplex PCR; TCRdb's version includes in-frame clones alone and lacks a portion of them. From that table come the V and J calls and clone size; the DNA was used to work out D and trimming. Here the sample spans about 200,000 clones, roughly 90% being singletons. The CDR3 totals 16 residues. Germline assignment: CDR1 SGHTA and CDR2 FQGNSA. With V trimmed by 2 bases and J by 14 bases, 14 bases remained unmatched. This sample was included in a study of blood T cell repertoires in COVID-19. The cohort comprised adults aged about 18 to 90 years residing in some 24 US areas. Cohort assignment relied on participant-reported clinical history. Each recovered donor of Cohort 3 presented with two negative PCRs, clearance, or symptom resolution.

The sequence was collected from a woman in her twenties or thirties who had recovered from COVID-19. The V call is TRBV7-2, the J call TRBJ2-3; TRBD2 matches at 12 bases. The sequencing input was PBMCs or T cells enriched from blood (not recorded which). The CDR3 nucleotides are TGTGCCAGCAGCTTATCGCCTAGCGGGGGGGCCTTCCCGGTGTATTTT. Protein sequence: CASSLSPSGGAFPVYF. The entire variable domain, with the rest obtained from reference TRBV7-2 and TRBJ2-3, is as follows: GAGVSQSPSNKVTEKGKDVELRCDPISGHTALYWYRQSLGQGLEFLIYFQGNSAPDKSGLPSDRFSAERTGGSVSTLTIQRTQQEDSAVYLCASSLSPSGGAFPVYFGPGTRLTVL.